Listed below are T cell receptor beta chains from one sample, sequenced in a study of T cell changes during pregnancy in multiple sclerosis. Method: immunoSEQ multiplex PCR; TCRdb's copy keeps in-frame clones and lacks some. This sample has tens of thousands of clones; about 91% occur once, and the top ten carry 0.2%. The material was CD4+ T cells from peripheral blood mononuclear cells, obtained in the second trimester of pregnancy. The receptor set was obtained from a female donor with multiple sclerosis, enrolled in a pregnancy study. The CDR3 runs from the conserved cysteine through the conserved F or W. Fields, in order: clone size, V gene, J gene, D gene, CDR3 protein, CDR3 DNA. A D gene is named only where the DNA matches it firmly. Size is omitted from some rows. Given values are once, few, many or a class for expanded clones.

NA	TRBV2	TRBJ2-5	TRBD2	CASRRAGGRETQYF	TGTGCCAGCAGGAGAGCGGGAGGGAGGGAGACCCAGTACTTC
NA	TRBV9	TRBJ2-2	TRBD2	CASSVTSGSAGELFF	TGTGCCAGCAGCGTAACTAGCGGGAGCGCCGGGGAGCTGTTTTTT
NA	TRBV28	TRBJ1-2	TRBD1	CASSDLMGQGAGGYTF	TGTGCCAGCAGCGACCTAATGGGACAGGGGGCAGGAGGCTACACCTTC
NA	TRBV2	TRBJ1-4	NA	CASSESGSKLFF	TGTGCCAGCAGTGAATCTGGGAGCAAACTGTTTTTT
once	TRBV5-4	TRBJ2-3	TRBD2	CASSLPPRGGSTDTQYF	TGTGCCAGCAGCCTCCCCCCTCGGGGAGGGAGCACAGATACGCAGTATTTT
NA	TRBV4-1	TRBJ2-7	TRBD2	CASSQEASGSYEQYF	TGCGCCAGCAGCCAAGAGGCTAGCGGGAGTTACGAGCAGTACTTC
NA	TRBV7-9	TRBJ1-2	TRBD1	CASSLTERQGSYGYTF	TGTGCCAGCAGCTTGACTGAGCGACAGGGCAGCTATGGCTACACCTTC
NA	TRBV7-8	TRBJ2-7	TRBD2	CASSPLSLSIIAGHYEQYF	TGTGCCAGCAGCCCCCTTTCTTTGTCGATTATAGCGGGCCACTACGAGCAGTACTTC
NA	TRBV5-1	TRBJ2-6	NA	CASSLAQKTGANVLTF	TGCGCCAGCAGCTTGGCCCAGAAGACTGGGGCCAACGTCCTGACTTTC
NA	TRBV5-1	TRBJ1-3	TRBD1	CASSPPTGVGGNTIYF	TGCGCCAGCAGCCCCCCTACAGGGGTAGGGGGAAACACCATATATTTT
NA	TRBV6-6	TRBJ2-5	NA	CASSYIRVTGQETQYF	TGTGCCAGCAGTTACATTAGAGTCACGGGACAAGAGACCCAGTACTTC
NA	TRBV5-8	TRBJ1-4	NA	CASRKPAGEGTGGKLFF	TGTGCCAGCCGGAAGCCCGCTGGGGAGGGAACGGGTGGAAAACTGTTTTTT
once	TRBV5-1	TRBJ2-7	NA	CASSLTSSSSEQYF	TGCGCCAGCAGCTTGACTAGTTCGTCCTCCGAGCAGTACTTC
once	TRBV5-1	TRBJ1-2	TRBD1	CASPNTGATSYGYTF	TGCGCCAGCCCGAACACAGGGGCAACATCCTATGGCTACACCTTC
NA	TRBV30	TRBJ1-6	TRBD1	CAWCTRQGGSPLHF	TGTGCCTGGTGCACCCGACAGGGCGGCTCACCCCTCCACTTT
NA	TRBV2	TRBJ2-7	TRBD1	CASLDRGSDLEQYF	TGTGCCAGCTTAGACAGGGGGTCAGATCTGGAGCAGTACTTC
NA	TRBV2	TRBJ2-5	TRBD1	CASSRDRQETQYF	TGTGCCAGCAGCCGGGACAGGCAAGAGACCCAGTACTTC
NA	TRBV30	TRBJ1-1	NA	CAWRGTGWTEAFF	TGTGCCTGGAGAGGCACAGGCTGGACTGAAGCTTTCTTT
NA	TRBV10-1	TRBJ2-7	TRBD1	CASSNRDRESREQYF	TGCGCCAGCAGTAACCGGGACAGGGAATCTAGGGAGCAGTACTTC
NA	TRBV5-1	TRBJ1-1	NA	CASSLDQGLMNTEAFF	TGCGCCAGCAGCTTGGACCAGGGGCTCATGAACACTGAAGCTTTCTTT
NA	TRBV7-9	TRBJ2-1	NA	CASSFGQLVPLGNEQFF	TGTGCCAGCAGCTTCGGACAGCTAGTACCCCTGGGGAATGAGCAGTTCTTC
few	TRBV5-1	TRBJ1-1	TRBD1	CASSEPGQGMTEAFF	TGCGCCAGCAGCGAGCCGGGACAGGGGATGACTGAAGCTTTCTTT
NA	TRBV19	TRBJ1-5	TRBD1	CASSSYRGPNQPQHF	TGTGCCAGTAGTTCCTACAGGGGCCCCAATCAGCCCCAGCATTTT
NA	TRBV15	TRBJ1-5	NA	CATSRDPVPSQPQHF	TGTGCCACCAGCAGAGATCCCGTTCCTAGTCAGCCCCAGCATTTT
NA	TRBV30	TRBJ2-3	NA	CAWSDLGDTQYF	TGTGCCTGGAGTGACCTAGGAGATACGCAGTATTTT
once	TRBV2	TRBJ2-7	TRBD2	CASSRGGSYEQYF	TGTGCCAGCAGCCGGGGAGGGTCCTACGAGCAGTACTTC
few	TRBV29-1	TRBJ1-1	TRBD1	CSAPDRRNTEAFF	TGCAGCGCCCCGGACAGGCGGAACACTGAAGCTTTCTTT
NA	TRBV19	TRBJ1-5	NA	CASSPLTGQGQPQHF	TGTGCCAGTAGCCCCCTTACAGGGCAGGGACAGCCCCAGCATTTT
NA	TRBV6-1	TRBJ2-1	TRBD2	CASSELWRGGLGEQFF	TGTGCCAGCAGTGAATTATGGCGGGGGGGCCTCGGAGAGCAGTTCTTC
few	TRBV20-1	TRBJ2-5	NA	CSAYREETQYF	TGCAGTGCTTACAGAGAAGAGACCCAGTACTTC
NA	TRBV11-2	TRBJ2-1	TRBD1	CASSPRTGWNEQFF	TGTGCCAGCAGCCCTCGGACAGGGTGGAATGAGCAGTTCTTC
NA	TRBV5-1	TRBJ2-3	TRBD2	CASSWGSGGAPTDTQYF	TGCGCCAGCAGTTGGGGTAGCGGGGGCGCTCCCACAGATACGCAGTATTTT
NA	TRBV5-1	TRBJ2-3	NA	CASSWGPTGSGTDTQYF	TGCGCCAGCAGCTGGGGGCCTACAGGGTCGGGCACAGATACGCAGTATTTT
NA	TRBV29-1	TRBJ2-2	TRBD2	CSAGTSGRGTGELFF	TGCAGCGCAGGGACTAGCGGGAGGGGGACCGGGGAGCTGTTTTTT
NA	TRBV6-5	TRBJ2-2	TRBD1	CASSLDRAGTGELFF	TGTGCCAGCAGTTTGGACAGGGCCGGCACCGGGGAGCTGTTTTTT
NA	TRBV7-2	TRBJ2-3	TRBD2	CASSLGASGAPGDTQYF	TGTGCCAGCAGCTTAGGCGCTAGCGGTGCCCCTGGAGATACGCAGTATTTT
few	TRBV7-9	TRBJ1-1	NA	CASSLTLGQGIDAFF	TGTGCCAGCAGCTTAACGTTAGGGCAGGGGATAGATGCTTTCTTT